This T cell receptor beta chain was retrieved from a study of Ad26.COV2.S vaccination and SARS-CoV-2 variants. Whole-study findings and limits: CD8+ and CD4+ T cells specific for spike reportedly responded with substantial breadth after vaccination. TCR breadth and depth analyses may have underestimated total T cell responses. Spike-specific TCR breadth was greater in vaccine than placebo recipients. Non-spike TCR breadth showed similarity between vaccine and placebo recipients.

Comment on this clone: Its antigen is as yet unknown.

Sequenced by immunoSEQ multiplex PCR; TCRdb stores in-frame clones only, minus some. The sample lists tens of thousands of clones, roughly 83% occurring once. The input for sequencing was peripheral blood, taken after recovery from COVID-19. This TCR was recovered from a human donor who had recovered from COVID-19.

CDR3 DNA: TGTGCCAGCAGTACGGCCTACGAGCAGTACGTC. Encoded protein: CASSTAYEQYV. The chain uses TRBV6-2 or TRBV6-3 and TRBJ2-7; D is undetermined. Trimming removed 5 bases at V and 2 bases at J, with 4 bases between. Germline V CDR1 and CDR2: MNHEY, SVGEGT. The CDR3 loop spans 11 amino acids.